The clone carrying this TCR beta chain occurred a few times. The data derive from a study of technical replicates of blood from a handful of donors. TCRdb's copy holds only in-frame clones and misses some; the assay was immunoSEQ multiplex PCR. The sample includes 85,000 or so clones, approximately 95% of them seen just once. The CDR3 consists of 17 residues. CDR1 and CDR2 (germline): SGHRS, YFSETQ. V was trimmed by 5 bases and J by 0 bases, leaving 17 bases between them. The clonotype comes from a human donor in good health. J is TRBJ2-2 and V is TRBV5-1; the D is unclear. The sequencing input was T cells isolated from PBMCs. CDR3 residues: CASRPFGWSANTGELFF. The CDR3 coding sequence is TGCGCCAGCAGGCCTTTCGGTTGGAGTGCGAACACCGGGGAGCTGTTTTTT.